The 14 T cell receptor beta chains below come from one sample, sequenced in a study of technical replicates of blood from several donors. This table comes from immunoSEQ multiplex PCR, and its TCRdb copy is limited to in-frame clones, with some not included. The profile shows approximately 14,000 clones, over 70% of them singletons. Sequencing used PBMCs. All receptors come from a human donor in good health.

Worth noting for this clone: The junction differs from germline at one of its ends, possibly a read error. The chain is built from TRBV5-1 and TRBJ2-7; 12 nucleotides agree with TRBD2. Germline lookup yields CDR1 SGHRS and CDR2 YFSETQ. The CDR3 is 15 residues long. The CDR3 region has the DNA TGCGCCAGCACGCGACTAGCGGGAGCCTCCCACGAGCAGTACTTC. This gives the protein CASTRLAGASHEQYF.

The V and J genes are TRBV6-1 and TRBJ1-5; no firm D call. This CDR3 region has 13 residues. Germline V gene data show CDR1 as MNHNS and CDR2 as SASEGT. V lost 3 bases and J 9 bases, leaving 12 bases between the germline ends. The CDR3 spells CASSERVLGPQHF. CDR3 nucleotides: TGTGCCAGCAGTGAGCGCGTCCTTGGGCCCCAGCATTTT.

V gene TRBV7-6 combines with J gene TRBJ2-5, with 7 positions matching TRBD1. The trim removed 4 bases at V and 4 bases at J, leaving 9 bases unmatched. The length of the CDR3 is 15 residues. The germline V gene has CDR1 SGHVS and CDR2 FNYEAQ. CDR3 loop: CASSYRGQIPETQYF. The DNA for the CDR3 is TGTGCCAGCAGCTATAGGGGGCAAATTCCAGAGACCCAGTACTTC. The variable domain in full, completed from reference TRBV7-6 and TRBJ2-5, reads GAGVSQSPRYKVTKRGQDVALRCDPISGHVSLYWYRQALGQGPEFLTYFNYEAQQDKSGLPNDRFSAERPEGSISTLTIQRTEQRDSAMYRCASSYRGQIPETQYFGPGTRLLVL.

CDR3 residues: CASSLALSAYNEQFF. In DNA form, the CDR3 reads TGTGCCAGCAGCTTAGCGCTGTCAGCCTACAATGAGCAGTTCTTC. The rearrangement joins TRBV7-7 to TRBJ2-1; D is ambiguous. This CDR3 comprises 15 residues. V shed 0 bases and J shed 2 bases, with 8 bases lying between them. Germline V gene sequence: CDR1 SSHAT, CDR2 FNYEAQ (reference sequence). The full variable domain, with the rest looked up from reference TRBV7-7 and TRBJ2-1, is GAGVSQSPRYKVTKRGQDVTLRCDPISSHATLYWYQQALGQGPEFLTYFNYEAQPDKSGLPSDRFSAERPEGSISTLTIQRTEQRDSAMYRCASSLALSAYNEQFFGPGTRLTVL.

The chain links TRBV28 to TRBJ1-5; 9 nucleotides match TRBD1. CDR1 MDHEN and CDR2 SYDVKM come from the germline V gene. The V segment lost 3 bases and the J segment 3 bases; nucleotides outside the gene matches: 6. The CDR3 extends over 16 amino acids. The CDR3: CASSFTGGAFNQPQHF. CDR3 coding DNA: TGTGCCAGCAGTTTTACAGGGGGCGCATTCAATCAGCCCCAGCATTTT. Complete variable domain (other parts from reference TRBV28 and TRBJ1-5): DVKVTQSSRYLVKRTGEKVFLECVQDMDHENMFWYRQDPGLGLRLIYFSYDVKMKEKGDIPEGYSVSREKKERFSLILESASTNQTSMYLCASSFTGGAFNQPQHFGDGTRLSIL.

V gene TRBV5-1 combines with J gene TRBJ2-5; a possible D gene is TRBD2 (6 bases). The CDR3 has 13 amino acids. Germline V lookup: CDR1 SGHRS, CDR2 YFSETQ. V lost 0 bases and J 6 bases, leaving 9 bases between the germline ends. In DNA form, the CDR3 reads TGCGCCAGCAGCTTGGACGGGGGAAAGACCCAGTACTTC. Encoded protein: CASSLDGGKTQYF. Full variable domain (rest looked up from reference TRBV5-1 and TRBJ2-5): KAGVTQTPRYLIKTRGQQVTLSCSPISGHRSVSWYQQTPGQGLQFLFEYFSETQRNKGNFPGRFSGRQFSNSRSEMNVSTLELGDSALYLCASSLDGGKTQYFGPGTRLLVL.

In DNA form, the CDR3 reads TGTGCCAGCAGCCAACTAGCCCAAGGGAATGAGCAGTTCTTC. Its protein is CASSQLAQGNEQFF. This chain links TRBV14 with TRBJ2-1; perhaps TRBD2 as D (5 bases). With 2 bases removed from V and 7 bases from J, the gap between germline ends came to 12 bases. This CDR3 has 14 residues. Germline CDR1 is SGHDN and CDR2 is FVKESK.

The V gene is TRBV2, the J gene TRBJ1-5, with no clear D. The CDR3 contains 15 residues. With 5 bases removed from V and 2 bases from J, the gap between germline ends came to 13 bases. Germline V gives CDR1 SNHLY, CDR2 FYNNEI. The CDR3 sequence is CASSQGLGGNQPQHF. The CDR3, as DNA: TGTGCCAGCAGTCAAGGGTTGGGAGGCAATCAGCCCCAGCATTTT.

The rearrangement links TRBV11-2 to TRBJ2-7, with 7 nucleotides matching TRBD1. Germline CDR1 is SGHAT and CDR2 is FQNNGV. CDR3 length: 15 amino acids. V lost 5 bases, J lost 4 bases, and 11 bases stayed unmatched. Here the CDR3 reads CASSIRQGQSYEQYF. Written as DNA, the CDR3 is TGTGCCAGCAGCATCCGACAGGGACAAAGTTACGAGCAGTACTTC.

The rearrangement links TRBV5-4 to TRBJ1-2; D not resolved. The germline gives CDR1 SGHNT, CDR2 YYREEE (reference sequence). CDR3 length equals 13 residues. Trimming took off 3 bases at V and 5 bases at J, with 11 bases between the two ends. The CDR3 loop is CASSYGLSYGYTF. The CDR3 DNA follows: TGTGCCAGCAGCTACGGACTCTCGTATGGCTACACCTTC.

V and J are TRBV14 and TRBJ1-1, with 8 bases fitting TRBD1. V shed 4 bases and J 10 bases; nucleotides not matched to a gene: 5. The CDR3 is 12 residues long. Germline CDR1 and CDR2: SGHDN and FVKESK. CDR3 amino acids: CASSLRTGPAFF. DNA for the CDR3: TGTGCCAGCAGCCTCCGGACAGGGCCAGCTTTCTTT.

The CDR3 nucleotides are TGTGCCTGGAGTCATGGACTAGCGGATACCTACGAGCAGTACTTC. It specifies CAWSHGLADTYEQYF. J is TRBJ2-7 and V is TRBV30, with 10 positions matching TRBD2. The V segment lost 2 bases and the J segment 2 bases; nucleotides outside the gene matches: 6. This CDR3 has 15 amino acids. Germline assignment: CDR1 GTSNPN and CDR2 SVGIG (reference sequence). Combining the CDR3 with reference TRBV30 and TRBJ2-7 gives the whole variable domain SQTIHQWPATLVQPVGSPLSLECTVEGTSNPNLYWYRQAAGRGLQLLFYSVGIGQISSEVPQNLSASRPQDRQFILSSKKLLLSDSGFYLCAWSHGLADTYEQYFGPGTRLTVT.

The rearrangement uses TRBV27 and TRBJ2-3; tentative D call: TRBD2 (6 bases). Germline CDR1 and CDR2: MNHEY and SMNVEV (reference sequence). There are 15 residues in the CDR3. V was trimmed by 3 bases and J by 5 bases, leaving 15 bases between them. The chain's CDR3 is CASSLLPGAVDTQYF. CDR3 DNA: TGTGCCAGCAGTTTGTTGCCGGGAGCGGTAGATACGCAGTATTTT.

The chain employs TRBV6-5 and TRBJ1-1, with TRBD1 identical over 7 bases. CDR3 length equals 13 residues. Germline CDR1 is MNHEY and CDR2 is SVGAGI. V was clipped by 6 bases and J by 1 base; unmatched bases: 2. As DNA, the CDR3 is TGTGCCAGCAGATCAGGGGGGAACACTGAAGCTTTCTTT. Protein sequence: CASRSGGNTEAFF.